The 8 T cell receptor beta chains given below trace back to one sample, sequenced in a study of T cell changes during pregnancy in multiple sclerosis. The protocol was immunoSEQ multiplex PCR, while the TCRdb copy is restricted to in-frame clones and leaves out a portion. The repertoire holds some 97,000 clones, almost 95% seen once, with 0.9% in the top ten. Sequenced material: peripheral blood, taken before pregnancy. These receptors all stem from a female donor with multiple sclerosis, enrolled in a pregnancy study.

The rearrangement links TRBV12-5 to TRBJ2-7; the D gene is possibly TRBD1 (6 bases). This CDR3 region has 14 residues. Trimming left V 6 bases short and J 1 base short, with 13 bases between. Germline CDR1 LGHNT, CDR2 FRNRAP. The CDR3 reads CASGNGQRSYEQYF. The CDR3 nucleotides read TGTGCTAGTGGAAACGGACAGAGATCCTACGAGCAGTACTTC.

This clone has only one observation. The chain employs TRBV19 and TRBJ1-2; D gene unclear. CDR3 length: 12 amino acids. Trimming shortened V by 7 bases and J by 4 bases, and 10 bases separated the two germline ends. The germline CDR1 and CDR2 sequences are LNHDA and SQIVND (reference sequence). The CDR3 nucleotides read TGTGCCAGTACCCCCGGGGTCTATGGCTACACCTTC. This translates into CASTPGVYGYTF.

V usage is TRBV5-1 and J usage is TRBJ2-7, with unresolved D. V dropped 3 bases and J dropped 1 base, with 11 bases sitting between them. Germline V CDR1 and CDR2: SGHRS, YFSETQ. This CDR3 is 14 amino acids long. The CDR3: CASSSSERSYEQYF. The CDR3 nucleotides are TGCGCCAGCAGCTCGAGCGAGAGATCCTACGAGCAGTACTTC.

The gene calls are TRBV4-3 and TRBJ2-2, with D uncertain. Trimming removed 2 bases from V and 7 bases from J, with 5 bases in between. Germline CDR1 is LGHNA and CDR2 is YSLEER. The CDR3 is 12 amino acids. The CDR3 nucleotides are TGCGCCAGCAGCCAACCCGGCGGGGAGCTGTTTTTT. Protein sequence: CASSQPGGELFF.

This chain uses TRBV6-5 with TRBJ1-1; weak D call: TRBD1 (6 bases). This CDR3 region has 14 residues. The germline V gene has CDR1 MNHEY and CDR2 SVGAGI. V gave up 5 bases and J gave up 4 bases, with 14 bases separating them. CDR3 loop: CASSQTGGGTEAFF. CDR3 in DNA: TGTGCCAGCAGTCAGACGGGGGGCGGCACTGAAGCTTTCTTT.

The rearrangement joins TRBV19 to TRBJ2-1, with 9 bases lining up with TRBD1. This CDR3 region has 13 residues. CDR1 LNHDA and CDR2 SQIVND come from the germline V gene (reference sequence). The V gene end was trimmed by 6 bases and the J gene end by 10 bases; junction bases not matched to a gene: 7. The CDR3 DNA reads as TGTGCCAGTAGGCGGGACAGGGCGGGCGAGCAGTTCTTC. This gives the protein CASRRDRAGEQFF.

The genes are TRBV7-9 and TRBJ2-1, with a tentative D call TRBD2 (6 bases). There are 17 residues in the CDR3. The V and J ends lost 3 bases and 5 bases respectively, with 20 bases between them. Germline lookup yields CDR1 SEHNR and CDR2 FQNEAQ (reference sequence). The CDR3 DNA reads TGTGCCAGCAGCTTCGATAGCGGCGGTATAGATCACAATGAGCAGTTCTTC. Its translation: CASSFDSGGIDHNEQFF.

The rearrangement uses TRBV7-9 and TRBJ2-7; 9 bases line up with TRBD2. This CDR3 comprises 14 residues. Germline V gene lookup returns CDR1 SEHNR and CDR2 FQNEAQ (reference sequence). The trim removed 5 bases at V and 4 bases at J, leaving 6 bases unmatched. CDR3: CASSTGLALYEQYF. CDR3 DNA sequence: TGTGCCAGCAGCACTGGACTAGCGCTATACGAGCAGTACTTC.